The 30 T cell receptor beta chains below all came from one sample that was sequenced in a study of control samples from healthy donors and cancer patients. Sequencing was performed with immunoSEQ multiplex PCR; in TCRdb, only in-frame clones are kept and a portion is missing. The sample yields 100,000 to 150,000 clones, more than 90% seen once. The sequencing input was blood. The origin of the receptors is a young man in good health.

This clone was counted between two and nine times. CDR3 nucleotide sequence: TGTGCCAGCAGCGTGTCGCGGGGGCCCCTCTACGAGCAGTACTTC. It translates to CASSVSRGPLYEQYF. V and J are TRBV11-2 and TRBJ2-7, with TRBD2 as a possible D gene (7 bases). Germline V gene sequence: CDR1 SGHAT, CDR2 FQNNGV. This CDR3 is 15 amino acids long. Trimming pared 5 bases from V and 3 bases from J, leaving 17 bases between.

The chain links TRBV7-3 to TRBJ2-5; D tentatively reads TRBD1 or TRBD2 (5 bases each). Between the trimmed V and J ends, which lost 5 bases and 5 bases, there was a span of 12 bases. CDR3 length equals 13 residues. Germline values: CDR1 SGHTA, CDR2 FQGTGA. The CDR3 is CASSRGVDETQYF. In DNA, the CDR3 is TGTGCCAGCAGCCGAGGGGTGGACGAGACCCAGTACTTC. The full variable domain, with the rest looked up from reference TRBV7-3 and TRBJ2-5, is GAGVSQTPSNKVTEKGKYVELRCDPISGHTALYWYRQSLGQGPEFLIYFQGTGAADDSGLPNDRFFAVRPEGSVSTLKIQRTERGDSAVYLCASSRGVDETQYFGPGTRLLVL.

The rearrangement joins TRBV28 to TRBJ1-3; D might be TRBD1 (6 bases). CDR3 size: 18 residues. Germline V gives CDR1 MDHEN, CDR2 SYDVKM. Trimming pared 6 bases from V and 4 bases from J, leaving 25 bases between. The CDR3 DNA follows: TGTGCCAGCAGAAGAAGGCCGGAGGGGGGGCTATGGGGAAACACCATATATTTT. Amino acids: CASRRRPEGGLWGNTIYF.

The chain has TRBV29-1 and TRBJ1-3; no firm D call. This CDR3 is 13 amino acids long. V lost 6 bases and J 1 base, leaving 10 bases between the germline ends. Germline V CDR1 and CDR2: SQVTM, ANQGSEA. The CDR3 loop reads CSVKELSGNTIYF. For the CDR3, the DNA is TGCAGCGTAAAGGAACTATCTGGAAACACCATATATTTT.

CDR3 coding DNA: TGTGCCAGCAGCCTCGTAGCGGGGGGCTACAATGAGCAGTTCTTC. Its protein is CASSLVAGGYNEQFF. This chain connects TRBV11-2 to TRBJ2-1, with TRBD2 identical over 10 bases. Germline V gives CDR1 SGHAT, CDR2 FQNNGV. Trimming cost V 5 bases and J 3 bases; bases outside gene matches: 4. The CDR3 covers 15 residues.

The chain employs TRBV4-1 and TRBJ2-1; 11 nucleotides align to TRBD2. V lost 4 bases and J lost 6; bases outside the gene matches: 5. The CDR3 covers 15 residues. The V gene's germline CDR1 is MGHRA and CDR2 YSYEKL. For the CDR3, the DNA is TGCGCCAGCAGCCGGGTAGCGGGGGGGGCCAATGAGCAGTTCTTC. Residues: CASSRVAGGANEQFF.

The V gene is TRBV12-5, the J gene TRBJ2-1; D might be TRBD2 (7 bases). The germline CDR1 and CDR2 sequences are LGHNT and FRNRAP. The V end lost 6 bases, the J end lost 8 bases, and 17 bases lay between the germline ends. The CDR3 extends over 14 amino acids. The CDR3 DNA follows: TGTGCTAGTGGACTAGGGGGGGCGAGAGATGAGCAGTTCTTC. This gives the protein CASGLGGARDEQFF.

The chain combines TRBV19 with TRBJ1-6, with a weak D call TRBD1 (6 bases). Trimming pared 6 bases from V and 12 bases from J, leaving 18 bases between. The CDR3 runs to 14 residues. Germline-derived CDR1 and CDR2 are LNHDA and SQIVND (reference sequence). The CDR3, as DNA: TGTGCCAGTAGCACCCGTAAAGGGGGGCAACCCCTCCACTTT. It is translated as CASSTRKGGQPLHF.

The chain uses TRBV6-2 or TRBV6-3 and TRBJ1-5, with D possibly TRBD1 on 5 matching bases. The CDR3 is 15 amino acids. Germline CDR1 and CDR2: MNHEY and SVGEGT. V was pared by 3 bases and J by 3 bases, with 12 bases between. The CDR3 region is CASSYLGRNNQPQHF. As DNA, the CDR3 is TGTGCCAGCAGTTATTTGGGACGGAACAATCAGCCCCAGCATTTT.

The V and J genes are TRBV7-9 and TRBJ2-7; D gene unclear. The CDR3 contains 12 residues. Germline V gene lookup returns CDR1 SEHNR and CDR2 FQNEAQ (reference sequence). With 3 bases removed from V and 9 bases from J, the gap between germline ends came to 12 bases. CDR3 nucleotide sequence: TGTGCCAGCAGCTTCGAATCTAATCTGCAGTACTTC. This translates into CASSFESNLQYF. Full variable domain (remainder filled in from reference TRBV7-9 and TRBJ2-7): DTGVSQNPRHKITKRGQNVTFRCDPISEHNRLYWYRQTLGQGPEFLTYFQNEAQLEKSRLLSDRFSAERPKGSFSTLEIQRTEQGDSAMYLCASSFESNLQYFGPGTRLTVT.

The V gene is TRBV27, the J gene TRBJ2-3; 8 bases are shared with TRBD1. Trimming took 5 bases from V and 2 from J; bases not matched to a gene: 3. Germline V CDR1 and CDR2: MNHEY, SMNVEV (reference sequence). This CDR3 region has 14 residues. CDR3 DNA: TGTGCCAGCAGTAGGGACAGGACCACAGATACGCAGTATTTT. This sequence encodes CASSRDRTTDTQYF.

V gene TRBV6-5 combines with J gene TRBJ2-1, with 13 bases lining up with TRBD2. The CDR3 is made up of 15 amino acids. Germline values: CDR1 MNHEY, CDR2 SVGAGI. The V gene end was trimmed by 4 bases and the J gene end by 6 bases; junction bases not matched to a gene: 3. CDR3 bases: TGTGCCAGCAGTTTACTAGCGGGGGGGATCAATGAGCAGTTCTTC. This codes for CASSLLAGGINEQFF.

This sequence joins TRBV6-1 and TRBJ2-2, with 11 positions matching TRBD2. The germline V gene encodes CDR1 MNHNS and CDR2 SASEGT. The CDR3 consists of 15 residues. V shed 2 bases, J shed 6 bases, and the junction held 2 bases outside the gene matches. DNA of the CDR3: TGTGCCAGCAGTGAAATAGCGGGGGGGCCCGGGGAGCTGTTTTTT. As protein: CASSEIAGGPGELFF.

The CDR3 coding sequence is TGTGCCAGCAGCGTGGAGGGGACAAGGGGAAACACCATATATTTT. As protein: CASSVEGTRGNTIYF. The chain couples TRBV9 to TRBJ1-3; D is possibly TRBD1 (6 bases). The V end lost 2 bases, the J end lost 4 bases, and 13 bases lay between the germline ends. CDR3 length equals 15 residues. CDR1 SGDLS and CDR2 YYNGEE come from the germline V gene.

This chain connects TRBV6-5 to TRBJ1-2; unclear D gene. The CDR3 is made up of 13 amino acids. Trimming took off 4 bases at V and 7 bases at J, with 13 bases between the two ends. The germline V gene has CDR1 MNHEY and CDR2 SVGAGI. CDR3 residues: CASSSPREVGYTF. For the CDR3, the DNA is TGTGCCAGCAGTTCCCCGAGGGAGGTTGGCTACACCTTC.

The J gene is TRBJ1-2, the V gene TRBV11-2; no clear D gene. Germline CDR1 and CDR2: SGHAT and FQNNGV. CDR3 size: 14 residues. The V and J ends lost 4 bases and 5 bases respectively, with 14 bases between them. The CDR3 DNA reads TGTGCCAGCAGCTCCGTGAAGGACGGATATGGCTACACCTTC. Its translation: CASSSVKDGYGYTF.

This chain joins TRBV10-3 and TRBJ1-6, with D possibly TRBD1 on 5 matching bases. This CDR3 region has 11 residues. Per germline, CDR1 ENHRY and CDR2 SYGVKD. V was pared by 6 bases and J by 14 bases, with 11 bases between. The CDR3 coding sequence is TGTGCCATCAGCACGGGGACCACCCTCCACTTT. It codes for CAISTGTTLHF.

The gene calls are TRBV19 and TRBJ2-5; 8 bases agree with TRBD2. Per germline, CDR1 LNHDA and CDR2 SQIVND (reference sequence). V shed 5 bases and J 4 bases; nucleotides not matched to a gene: 15. CDR3 length: 17 amino acids. CDR3 protein: CASSFSSGGATAETQYF. The CDR3 DNA reads as TGTGCCAGTAGTTTTTCCAGCGGGGGCGCTACCGCAGAGACCCAGTACTTC.

The gene calls are TRBV15 and TRBJ2-3; D is uncertain. The CDR3 has 14 residues. The germline gives CDR1 LNHNV, CDR2 YYDKDF (reference sequence). Trimming stripped 0 bases from V and 0 bases from J, with 4 bases between. The CDR3 is CATSRDQSTDTQYF. The CDR3 region has the DNA TGTGCCACCAGCAGAGATCAGAGCACAGATACGCAGTATTTT.

The rearrangement uses TRBV9 and TRBJ2-3; 10 positions match TRBD2. Germline V CDR1 and CDR2: SGDLS, YYNGEE. V gave up 4 bases and J gave up 4 bases; unmatched junction bases: 3. The CDR3 is 14 residues long. CDR3 protein: CASSSSGGADTQYF. The CDR3 nucleotides read TGTGCCAGCAGCTCTAGCGGGGGAGCAGATACGCAGTATTTT.

This clone has only one observation. The rearrangement links TRBV7-9 to TRBJ1-1, with a tentative D call TRBD1 (5 bases). The CDR3 is 13 amino acids. Per germline, CDR1 SEHNR and CDR2 FQNEAQ (reference sequence). Trimming took 5 bases from V and 0 from J, leaving 7 bases between them. The CDR3 loop is CASSQQVNTEAFF. As DNA, the CDR3 is TGTGCCAGCAGCCAACAGGTGAACACTGAAGCTTTCTTT. Full variable domain (rest looked up from reference TRBV7-9 and TRBJ1-1): DTGVSQNPRHKITKRGQNVTFRCDPISEHNRLYWYRQTLGQGPEFLTYFQNEAQLEKSRLLSDRFSAERPKGSFSTLEIQRTEQGDSAMYLCASSQQVNTEAFFGQGTRLTVV.

The genes are TRBV7-9 and TRBJ1-2; D remains unclear. Trimming stripped 7 bases from V and 3 bases from J, with 24 bases between. Germline CDR1 SEHNR, CDR2 FQNEAQ (reference sequence). The CDR3 sequence is 17 residues long. The CDR3 DNA reads TGTGCCAGCACCTCGGATGGGGTTTATATTATAGACTATGGCTACACCTTC. Translating it yields CASTSDGVYIIDYGYTF.

The chain combines TRBV7-9 with TRBJ1-2; no clear D gene. Germline V gives CDR1 SEHNR, CDR2 FQNEAQ (reference sequence). The CDR3 consists of 12 residues. V was cut by 2 bases and J by 6 bases, with 7 bases left in between. CDR3 sequence (DNA): TGTGCCAGCAGCTTACTCTACGATGGCTACACCTTC. It translates to CASSLLYDGYTF.

This sequence joins TRBV19 and TRBJ2-1; the D gene could be TRBD1 or TRBD2 (5 bases each). Trimming removed 3 bases at V and 7 bases at J, with 19 bases between. The CDR3 contains 16 residues. Germline values: CDR1 LNHDA, CDR2 SQIVND (reference sequence). The chain's CDR3 is CASSIFGTSKWNEQFF. CDR3 bases: TGTGCCAGTAGTATTTTCGGGACCAGTAAGTGGAATGAGCAGTTCTTC.

The rearrangement joins TRBV7-9 to TRBJ1-2, with 7 positions matching TRBD1. The CDR3 is made up of 15 amino acids. The V gene end was trimmed by 1 base and the J gene end by 1 base; junction bases not matched to a gene: 3. From germline, CDR1 is SEHNR and CDR2 FQNEAQ (reference sequence). This CDR3 is CASSLGDRVNYGYTF. The CDR3 nucleotides are TGTGCCAGCAGCTTAGGTGACAGGGTTAACTATGGCTACACCTTC.

The gene calls are TRBV21-1 and TRBJ1-5; the D call in the table, TRBD1, was not verified against the DNA. TRBV21-1 is a documented pseudogene. The CDR3 spans 16 residues. CDR3 in DNA: TGTGCCAGCAGCAAAGCCAGGGAACCGGTCTATCAGCCCCAGCATTTT. Its translation: CASSKAREPVYQPQHF.

The J gene is TRBJ1-5, the V gene TRBV24-1; TRBD1 aligns across 9 bases. Germline CDR1 KGHDR, CDR2 SFDVKD. The length of the CDR3 is 19 residues. V was clipped by 4 bases and J by 0 bases; unmatched bases: 12. The CDR3 coding sequence is TGTGCCACCAGTGAGTCACCGGGACAGGGACAATATAGCAATCAGCCCCAGCATTTT. Its translation: CATSESPGQGQYSNQPQHF.

The genes are TRBV6-5 and TRBJ1-1; 7 bases agree with TRBD1. The V gene end was trimmed by 8 bases and the J gene end by 1 base; junction bases not matched to a gene: 4. The CDR3 has 13 residues. CDR1 and CDR2 from the germline V gene are MNHEY and SVGAGI. The DNA for the CDR3 is TGTGCCAGCGCGGGACAGTCGAACACTGAAGCTTTCTTT. Translating it yields CASAGQSNTEAFF.

The J gene is TRBJ2-4, the V gene TRBV6-1; D is ambiguous. The germline gives CDR1 MNHNS, CDR2 SASEGT. The CDR3 covers 17 residues. V dropped 1 base and J dropped 0 bases, with 13 bases sitting between them. This chain's CDR3 is CASSEEPFLIAKNIQYF. The DNA of the CDR3 is TGTGCCAGCAGTGAAGAGCCGTTTCTTATAGCCAAAAACATTCAGTACTTC.

The rearrangement uses TRBV9 and TRBJ2-1; D possibly corresponds to TRBD2 (6 bases). There are 15 residues in the CDR3. V gave up 4 bases and J gave up 5 bases, with 16 bases separating them. Germline values: CDR1 SGDLS, CDR2 YYNGEE. This chain's CDR3 is CASSSPGLRNNEQFF. CDR3 nucleotide sequence: TGTGCCAGCAGCTCCCCGGGACTTCGAAACAATGAGCAGTTCTTC.